The entry below describes one T cell receptor (beta chain). Its specificity is unknown. V lost 0 bases and J lost 1, with 12 bases in between. Germline V gene data show CDR1 as PRHDT and CDR2 as FYEKMQ (reference sequence). This CDR3 spans 16 amino acids. The data were taken from a study of somatic mutations in cytotoxic T cells in rheumatoid arthritis. The table came from immunoSEQ multiplex PCR; TCRdb's copy has only in-frame clones and leaves some out. The sample has around 20,000 clones; about 70% are singletons. General observations from the study: A largest CD8+ clone above 20% of CD8+ cells occurred in about an eighth of the roughly 65 patients.

This sequence was found in an adult with rheumatoid arthritis. The chain joins TRBV13 to TRBJ2-5, with D tentatively TRBD2 (7 bases). The sequenced material came from CD8+ T cells sorted from blood. CDR3 residues: CASSLGGGGGQETQYF. The CDR3 DNA is TGTGCCAGCAGCTTAGGAGGGGGGGGCGGCCAAGAGACCCAGTACTTC.